What follows are 21 T cell receptor beta chains derived from one specimen sequenced in a study of T cells in Graves' hyperthyroidism and ophthalmopathy. The investigators amplified TCR beta CDR3 regions from RNA transcripts. The primer set for the first-round RT-PCR of the TCR CDR3 was HTBI. TCRdb analysed the multiplex PCR reads with MiXCR anew, one entry per CDR3 protein. There are nearly 600,000 distinct CDR3 sequences in the sample; roughly 14% occur only once, and less than 6% lies in the top ten. The sample consisted of blood. The receptors shown here come from a woman aged 25 to 39 with Graves' hyperthyroidism that later progressed to Graves' ophthalmopathy.

This clonotype occurred many times. For the CDR3, the DNA is TGTGCCAGCAGTTTCCCCCTTTACAATGAGCAGTTCTTC. The encoded protein is CASSFPLYNEQFF. V gene TRBV28 combines with J gene TRBJ2-1; D gene unclear. V was clipped by 3 bases and J by 4 bases, with 7 bases between them. Germline V gene sequence: CDR1 MDHEN, CDR2 SYDVKM. The CDR3 sequence is 13 residues long.

This chain joins TRBV29-1 and TRBJ2-1; TRBD2 agrees at 9 bases. The CDR3 consists of 13 residues. V lost 4 bases and J lost 9; bases outside the gene matches: 7. Germline loops: CDR1 SQVTM, CDR2 ANQGSEA. CDR3 bases: TGCAGCGTTGCGGCGGGAGGGCAGGGTGAGCAGTTCTTC. Its protein is CSVAAGGQGEQFF.

For this clonotype: A read error may be the cause here, since a much bigger clone is one base away. The genes are TRBV20-1 and TRBJ2-1; D gene uncertain. Germline V gives CDR1 DFQATT, CDR2 SNEGSKA (reference sequence). The germline V and J ends were trimmed by 0 bases and 7 bases, with 16 bases remaining between them. The CDR3 spans 15 residues. The CDR3 DNA is TGCAGTGCTAGAGAGGGATTAAACGAGGTAAATGAGCAGTTCTTC. As protein: CSAREGLNEVNEQFF.

This clonotype was seen at least ten times. The V and J genes are TRBV7-9 and TRBJ2-1; 7 bases match TRBD1. This CDR3 has 19 residues. V gave up 5 bases and J gave up 6 bases; unmatched junction bases: 22. CDR1 is SEHNR and CDR2 is FQNEAQ in the germline V gene (reference sequence). The CDR3, as DNA: TGTGCCAGCAGCGGGTTGACAGGGCGAAGGTCGGTGGTCTCCAATGAGCAGTTCTTC. As protein: CASSGLTGRRSVVSNEQFF. The full variable domain, with the rest looked up from reference TRBV7-9 and TRBJ2-1, is DTGVSQNPRHKITKRGQNVTFRCDPISEHNRLYWYRQTLGQGPEFLTYFQNEAQLEKSRLLSDRFSAERPKGSFSTLEIQRTEQGDSAMYLCASSGLTGRRSVVSNEQFFGPGTRLTVL.

The rearrangement links TRBV19 to TRBJ1-2, with D perhaps matching TRBD1 (6 bases). The germline V gene encodes CDR1 LNHDA and CDR2 SQIVND (reference sequence). The CDR3 has 15 amino acids. V lost 5 bases and J lost 4, with 17 bases in between. The CDR3 DNA reads TGTGCCAGTAGTCCCCAAGGCAGGGGAACCTATGGCTACACCTTC. This sequence encodes CASSPQGRGTYGYTF.

This clonotype was counted at least ten times. J is TRBJ2-1 and V is TRBV5-1, with 9 bases matching TRBD2. The CDR3 spans 14 residues. Trimming removed 7 bases from V and 10 bases from J; junction bases left unmatched: 12. Germline assignment: CDR1 SGHRS and CDR2 YFSETQ. The CDR3 bases are TGCGCCAGCGCTCCCGGGGTAGCGGGAGAGGAGCAGTTCTTC. This encodes CASAPGVAGEEQFF.

This clonotype was seen repeatedly, ten times or more. The rearrangement joins TRBV10-3 to TRBJ1-2, with 8 positions matching TRBD1. After removal of 6 bases from V and 6 bases from J, the junction contained 3 bases not matched to a gene. Looked up from germline, CDR1 is ENHRY and CDR2 is SYGVKD. The length of the CDR3 is 12 residues. Here the CDR3 reads CAISGQGDGYTF. The CDR3 DNA reads TGTGCCATCAGCGGACAGGGAGATGGCTACACCTTC.

Concerning this clonotype itself: Just one base apart from a much larger clone, this may be a read error. The V call is TRBV29-1, the J call TRBJ1-2, with D possibly being TRBD1 (6 bases). The germline CDR1 and CDR2 sequences are SQVTM and ANQGSEA. CDR3 length equals 11 residues. The germline V and J ends were trimmed by 8 bases and 12 bases, with 19 bases remaining between them. CDR3 sequence: CSLGKGGQNTF. CDR3 in DNA: TGCAGCCTTGGAAAGGGGGGGCAGAACACCTTC.

This clonotype was detected ten times or more. V and J are TRBV6-1 and TRBJ1-6; no definite D call. This CDR3 comprises 14 residues. Trimming shortened V by 8 bases and J by 7 bases, and 15 bases separated the two germline ends. In germline, CDR1 is MNHNS, CDR2 SASEGT. The CDR3 sequence: CASFFGGSNSPLHF. DNA for the CDR3: TGTGCCAGCTTTTTCGGCGGATCCAATTCACCCCTCCACTTT.

This clonotype showed up just a few times. This chain uses TRBV25-1 with TRBJ2-3, with unresolved D. The V end lost 4 bases, the J end lost 4 bases, and 6 bases lay between the germline ends. This CDR3 has 12 residues. Germline V gives CDR1 MGHDK, CDR2 SYGVNS. CDR3 in amino acids: CASSVSADTQYF. CDR3 DNA: TGTGCCAGCAGTGTTAGTGCAGATACGCAGTATTTT.

This sequence joins TRBV7-2 and TRBJ1-2; D unclear. Germline assignment: CDR1 SGHTA and CDR2 FQGNSA. The CDR3 has 14 amino acids. V shed 1 base and J shed 6 bases, with 12 bases lying between them. The CDR3 bases are TGTGCCAGCAGCTTAGATCTGGGCAGCGATGGCTACACCTTC. This codes for CASSLDLGSDGYTF. Full variable domain (remainder filled in from reference TRBV7-2 and TRBJ1-2): GAGVSQSPSNKVTEKGKDVELRCDPISGHTALYWYRQSLGQGLEFLIYFQGNSAPDKSGLPSDRFSAERTGGSVSTLTIQRTQQEDSAVYLCASSLDLGSDGYTFGSGTRLTVV.

This rearrangement joins TRBV27 to TRBJ2-2; D uncertain. Trimming left V 0 bases short and J 2 bases short, with 10 bases between. This CDR3 comprises 16 residues. Germline V lookup: CDR1 MNHEY, CDR2 SMNVEV (reference sequence). Here the CDR3 reads CASSLSGLVNTGELFF. The CDR3 DNA is TGTGCCAGCAGTTTATCCGGATTAGTAAACACCGGGGAGCTGTTTTTT.

In its sample, this clonotype was seen many times. The V gene is TRBV11-3, the J gene TRBJ2-1; no firm D call. The CDR3 length is 15 residues. Germline CDR1 is SGHNT and CDR2 is YENEEA. The V end was cut by 6 bases, the J end by 8 bases, with 20 bases between. The CDR3 sequence is CASSSREGSIDEQFF. Here the CDR3 DNA reads TGTGCCAGCAGTTCTAGGGAAGGAAGTATCGATGAGCAGTTCTTC.

In this sample, this clonotype turned up a few times. V is TRBV7-9 and J is TRBJ1-1, with D tentatively TRBD1 (6 bases). Germline V lookup: CDR1 SEHNR, CDR2 FQNEAQ (reference sequence). Trimming took 8 bases from V and 8 from J, leaving 12 bases between them. The CDR3 loop spans 11 amino acids. Here the CDR3 DNA reads TGTGCCAGCTCTGACAGGTCCGAAGCTTTCTTT. Its translation: CASSDRSEAFF.

This clonotype was counted between two and nine times. This chain links TRBV27 with TRBJ2-1; 7 bases are shared with TRBD2. The ends lost 7 bases at V and 1 base at J; junction bases unmatched: 7. Germline lookup yields CDR1 MNHEY and CDR2 SMNVEV (reference sequence). This CDR3 region has 15 residues. CDR3 region: CASTYRRESYNEQFF. The CDR3 DNA reads as TGTGCCAGCACTTACCGGCGGGAGTCCTACAATGAGCAGTTCTTC.

The sample holds many counts of this clonotype. The chain employs TRBV2 and TRBJ2-7; no reliable D call. The V gene lost 0 bases and the J gene lost 4 bases, with 16 bases spanning the gap. The germline gives CDR1 SNHLY, CDR2 FYNNEI. This CDR3 contains 16 residues. The CDR3 DNA reads as TGTGCCAGCAGTGAAGCGGGAAACTCTCCGTTGTACGAGCAGTACTTC. Protein product: CASSEAGNSPLYEQYF.

This clonotype was seen many times. The chain carries TRBV12-3 or TRBV12-4 and TRBJ1-1, with D tentatively TRBD1 (5 bases). This CDR3 is 15 amino acids long. With 6 bases removed from V and 1 base from J, the gap between germline ends came to 15 bases. As DNA, the CDR3 is TGTGCCAGCAGCAGGCGACAGCTTACGAACACTGAAGCTTTCTTT. It encodes CASSRRQLTNTEAFF.

The table lists this clonotype with a few counts. V gene TRBV6-1 combines with J gene TRBJ2-6; D may be TRBD1 or TRBD2 (5 bases each). The CDR3 is made up of 16 amino acids. The V end lost 10 bases, the J end lost 4 bases, and 20 bases lay between the germline ends. The germline V gene encodes CDR1 MNHNS and CDR2 SASEGT. CDR3 region: CATLPTGPGGANVLTF. CDR3 coding DNA: TGTGCCACTCTTCCTACAGGACCGGGAGGGGCCAACGTCCTGACTTTC.

This clonotype was recorded a few times. The chain uses TRBV6-2 or TRBV6-3 and TRBJ1-5; no firm D call. The CDR3 totals 13 residues. V lost 4 bases and J 5 bases, leaving 9 bases between the germline ends. The germline gives CDR1 MNHEY, CDR2 SVGEGT. CDR3 sequence reads: CASSFDGYQPQHF. The CDR3 DNA reads TGTGCCAGCAGTTTCGACGGTTATCAGCCCCAGCATTTT.

The chain employs TRBV27 and TRBJ2-2, with a possible D match to TRBD1 (6 bases). The CDR3 runs to 13 residues. CDR1 MNHEY and CDR2 SMNVEV come from the germline V gene (reference sequence). V lost 7 bases and J 5 bases, leaving 11 bases between the germline ends. CDR3 sequence reads: CASIEGGTGELFF. CDR3 DNA sequence: TGTGCCAGCATTGAAGGGGGAACCGGGGAGCTGTTTTTT.

The chain couples TRBV7-8 to TRBJ1-2; D is undetermined. Trimming took 5 bases from V and 5 from J, leaving 9 bases between them. The CDR3 is made up of 12 amino acids. Germline loops: CDR1 SGHVS, CDR2 FQNEAQ. The CDR3 bases are TGTGCCAGCAGCGCCCGTCCTTATGGCTACACCTTC. It encodes CASSARPYGYTF.